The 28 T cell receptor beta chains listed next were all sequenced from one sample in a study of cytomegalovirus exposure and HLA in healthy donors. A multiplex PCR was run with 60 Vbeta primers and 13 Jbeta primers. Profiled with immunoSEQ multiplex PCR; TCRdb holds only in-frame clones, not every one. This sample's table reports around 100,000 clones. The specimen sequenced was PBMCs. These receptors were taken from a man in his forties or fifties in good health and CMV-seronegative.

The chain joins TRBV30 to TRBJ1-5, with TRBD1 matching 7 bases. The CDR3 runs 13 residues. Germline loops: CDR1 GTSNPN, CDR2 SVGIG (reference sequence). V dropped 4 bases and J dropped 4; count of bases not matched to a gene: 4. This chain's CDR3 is CAWTGGGNQPQHF. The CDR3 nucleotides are TGTGCCTGGACAGGGGGTGGTAATCAGCCCCAGCATTTT.

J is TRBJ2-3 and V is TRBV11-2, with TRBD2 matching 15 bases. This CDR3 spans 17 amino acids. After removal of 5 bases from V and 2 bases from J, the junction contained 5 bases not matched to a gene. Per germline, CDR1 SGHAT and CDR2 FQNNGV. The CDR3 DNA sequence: TGTGCCAGCAGCGCGGGACTAGCGGGAGGATTCACAGATACGCAGTATTTT. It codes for CASSAGLAGGFTDTQYF.

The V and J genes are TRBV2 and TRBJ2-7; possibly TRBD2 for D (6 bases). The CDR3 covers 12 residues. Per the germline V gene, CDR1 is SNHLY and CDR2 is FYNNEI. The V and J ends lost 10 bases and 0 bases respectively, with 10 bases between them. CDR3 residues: CATRRGSYEQYF. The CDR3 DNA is TGTGCCACACGGAGGGGCTCCTACGAGCAGTACTTC.

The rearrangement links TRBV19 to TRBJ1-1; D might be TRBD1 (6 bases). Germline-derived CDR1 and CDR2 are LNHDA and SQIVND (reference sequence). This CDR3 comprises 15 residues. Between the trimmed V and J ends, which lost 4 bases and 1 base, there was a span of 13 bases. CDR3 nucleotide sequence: TGTGCCAGTAGTACCCTAACAGGGTCGAACACTGAAGCTTTCTTT. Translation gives CASSTLTGSNTEAFF.

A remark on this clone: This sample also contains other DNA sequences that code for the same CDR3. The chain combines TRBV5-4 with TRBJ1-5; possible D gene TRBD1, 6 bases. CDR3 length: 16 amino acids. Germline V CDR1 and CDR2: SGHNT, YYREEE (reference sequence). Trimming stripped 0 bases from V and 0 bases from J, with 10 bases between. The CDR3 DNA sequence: TGTGCCAGCAGCTTGGGCAGGGGCAATAGCAATCAGCCCCAGCATTTT. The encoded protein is CASSLGRGNSNQPQHF. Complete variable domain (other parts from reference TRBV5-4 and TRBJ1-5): ETGVTQSPTHLIKTRGQQVTLRCSSQSGHNTVSWYQQALGQGPQFIFQYYREEENGRGNFPPRFSGLQFPNYSSELNVNALELDDSALYLCASSLGRGNSNQPQHFGDGTRLSIL.

CDR3 coding DNA: TGTGCCAGCAGCTCCCATAGGGGAAAAGCGAACACCGGGGAGCTGTTTTTT. As protein: CASSSHRGKANTGELFF. This chain joins TRBV7-8 and TRBJ2-2; D perhaps matches TRBD1 (5 bases). The germline V gene has CDR1 SGHVS and CDR2 FQNEAQ. CDR3 size: 17 residues. Trimming removed 4 bases from V and 0 bases from J, with 15 bases in between.

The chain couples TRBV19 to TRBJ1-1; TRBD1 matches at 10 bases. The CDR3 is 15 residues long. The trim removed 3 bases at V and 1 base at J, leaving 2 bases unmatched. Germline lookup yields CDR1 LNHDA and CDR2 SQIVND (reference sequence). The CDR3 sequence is CASSIRTGGNTEAFF. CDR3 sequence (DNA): TGTGCCAGTAGTATCAGGACAGGGGGGAACACTGAAGCTTTCTTT. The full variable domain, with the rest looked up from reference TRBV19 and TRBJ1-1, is DGGITQSPKYLFRKEGQNVTLSCEQNLNHDAMYWYRQDPGQGLRLIYYSQIVNDFQKGDIAEGYSVSREKKESFPLTVTSAQKNPTAFYLCASSIRTGGNTEAFFGQGTRLTVV.

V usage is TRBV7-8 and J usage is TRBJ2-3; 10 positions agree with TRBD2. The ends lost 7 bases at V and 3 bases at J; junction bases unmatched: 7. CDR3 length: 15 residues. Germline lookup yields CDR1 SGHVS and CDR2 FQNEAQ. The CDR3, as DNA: TGTGCCAGCACCCCTCTAGCGGGGGTGACAGATACGCAGTATTTT. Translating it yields CASTPLAGVTDTQYF.

CDR3 DNA sequence: TGTGCCAGCAGCTCACCTCCGGGACTAGCGGGTTACGAGCAGTACTTC. Its translation is CASSSPPGLAGYEQYF. This chain joins TRBV7-9 and TRBJ2-7, with 12 bases that match TRBD2. CDR3 length: 16 amino acids. Unmatched junction bases numbered 8, after V lost 4 bases and J lost 4 bases. The germline gives CDR1 SEHNR, CDR2 FQNEAQ (reference sequence).

CDR3 region: CASSPTSSTDTQYF. The CDR3 region has the DNA TGTGCCAGCAGCCCGACATCTAGCACAGATACGCAGTATTTT. This chain links TRBV7-2 with TRBJ2-3, with D hard to call. This CDR3 comprises 14 residues. Trimming took off 5 bases at V and 0 bases at J, with 9 bases between the two ends. From germline, CDR1 is SGHTA and CDR2 FQGNSA.

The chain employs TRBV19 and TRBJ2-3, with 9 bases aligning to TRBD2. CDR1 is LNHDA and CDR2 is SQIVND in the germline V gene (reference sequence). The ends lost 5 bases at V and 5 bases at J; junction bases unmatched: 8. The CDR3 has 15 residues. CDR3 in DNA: TGTGCCAGTAGTTTACCGGGACTAGCAGTAGATACGCAGTATTTT. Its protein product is CASSLPGLAVDTQYF.

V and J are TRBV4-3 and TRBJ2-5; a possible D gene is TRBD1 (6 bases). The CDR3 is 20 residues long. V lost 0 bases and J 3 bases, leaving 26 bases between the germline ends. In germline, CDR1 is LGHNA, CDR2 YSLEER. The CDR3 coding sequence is TGCGCCAGCAGCCAAGATCTCGTTGGCGCCACCGGGACAACTAAAGAGACCCAGTACTTC. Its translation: CASSQDLVGATGTTKETQYF.

The CDR3 DNA is TGTGCCAGCAGGCCCGGGACAGGCCTACCCCTAGCCAAAAACATTCAGTACTTC. It is translated as CASRPGTGLPLAKNIQYF. V and J are TRBV28 and TRBJ2-4; 8 bases agree with TRBD1. Germline V CDR1 and CDR2: MDHEN, SYDVKM. The CDR3 runs to 18 residues. With V trimmed by 6 bases and J by 0 bases, 13 bases remained unmatched. The variable domain in full, with the rest retrieved from reference TRBV28 and TRBJ2-4, is DVKVTQSSRYLVKRTGEKVFLECVQDMDHENMFWYRQDPGLGLRLIYFSYDVKMKEKGDIPEGYSVSREKKERFSLILESASTNQTSMYLCASRPGTGLPLAKNIQYFGAGTRLSVL.

In DNA form, the CDR3 reads TGTGCCAGTAGTATAGGAGGGGGCCTCGAGACCCAGTACTTC. Its protein is CASSIGGGLETQYF. The chain has TRBV19 and TRBJ2-5; 7 bases are a match to TRBD1. Germline lookup yields CDR1 LNHDA and CDR2 SQIVND (reference sequence). V lost 1 base and J lost 5; bases outside the gene matches: 4. The CDR3 covers 14 residues. The full variable domain, its missing parts supplied by reference TRBV19 and TRBJ2-5, is DGGITQSPKYLFRKEGQNVTLSCEQNLNHDAMYWYRQDPGQGLRLIYYSQIVNDFQKGDIAEGYSVSREKKESFPLTVTSAQKNPTAFYLCASSIGGGLETQYFGPGTRLLVL.

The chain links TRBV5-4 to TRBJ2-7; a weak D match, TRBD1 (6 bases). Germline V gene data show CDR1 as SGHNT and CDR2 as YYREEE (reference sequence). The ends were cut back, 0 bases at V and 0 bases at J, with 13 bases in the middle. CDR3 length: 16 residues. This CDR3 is CASSLGGTMSSYEQYF. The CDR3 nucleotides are TGTGCCAGCAGCTTGGGGGGGACAATGAGCTCCTACGAGCAGTACTTC.

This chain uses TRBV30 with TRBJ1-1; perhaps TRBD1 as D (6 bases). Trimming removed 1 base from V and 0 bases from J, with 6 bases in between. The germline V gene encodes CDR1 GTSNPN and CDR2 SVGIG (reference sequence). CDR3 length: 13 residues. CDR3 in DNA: TGTGCCTGGAGTGGACAGGTGAACACTGAAGCTTTCTTT. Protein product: CAWSGQVNTEAFF.

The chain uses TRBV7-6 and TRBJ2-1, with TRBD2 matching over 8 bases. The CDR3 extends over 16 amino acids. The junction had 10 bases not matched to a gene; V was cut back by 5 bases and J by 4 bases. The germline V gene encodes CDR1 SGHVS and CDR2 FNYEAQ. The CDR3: CASSRGGHFQYNEQFF. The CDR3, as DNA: TGTGCCAGCAGCCGGGGGGGGCACTTCCAATACAATGAGCAGTTCTTC.

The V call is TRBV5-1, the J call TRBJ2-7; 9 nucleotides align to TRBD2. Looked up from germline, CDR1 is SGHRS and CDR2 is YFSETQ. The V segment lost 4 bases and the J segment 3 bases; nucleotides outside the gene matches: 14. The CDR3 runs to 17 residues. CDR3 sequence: CASSLPKTSGTYYEQYF. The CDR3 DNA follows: TGCGCCAGCAGCCTCCCAAAGACTAGCGGTACGTACTACGAGCAGTACTTC.

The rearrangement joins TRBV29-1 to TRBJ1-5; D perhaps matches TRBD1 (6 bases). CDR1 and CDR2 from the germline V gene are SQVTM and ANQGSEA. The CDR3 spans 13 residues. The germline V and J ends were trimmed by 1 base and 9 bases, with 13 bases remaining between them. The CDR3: CSVEGTVRRPQHF. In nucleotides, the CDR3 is TGCAGCGTTGAAGGGACAGTCCGCCGGCCCCAGCATTTT.

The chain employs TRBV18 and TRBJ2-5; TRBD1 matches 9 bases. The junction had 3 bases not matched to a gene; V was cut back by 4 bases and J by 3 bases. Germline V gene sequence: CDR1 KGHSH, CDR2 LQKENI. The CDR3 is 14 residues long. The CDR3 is CASSRRDREETQYF. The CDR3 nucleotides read TGTGCCAGCTCACGCCGGGACAGGGAAGAGACCCAGTACTTC.

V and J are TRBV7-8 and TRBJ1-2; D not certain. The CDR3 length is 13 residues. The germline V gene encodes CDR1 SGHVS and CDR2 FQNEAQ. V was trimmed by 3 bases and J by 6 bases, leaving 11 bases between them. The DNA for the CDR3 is TGTGCCAGCAGCTTCCAGACATTCGATGGCTACACCTTC. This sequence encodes CASSFQTFDGYTF.

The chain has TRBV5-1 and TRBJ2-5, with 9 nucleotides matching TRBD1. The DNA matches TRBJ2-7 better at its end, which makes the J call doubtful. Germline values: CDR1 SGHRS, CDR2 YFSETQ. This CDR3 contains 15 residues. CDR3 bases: TGCGCCAGCAGCTTGGTAGGGGACAGGGACAACGAGCAGTACTTC. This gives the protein CASSLVGDRDNEQYF.

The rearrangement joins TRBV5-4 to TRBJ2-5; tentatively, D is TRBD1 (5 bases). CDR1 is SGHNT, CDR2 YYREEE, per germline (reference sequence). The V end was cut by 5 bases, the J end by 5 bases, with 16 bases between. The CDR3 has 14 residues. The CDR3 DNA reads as TGTGCCAGCAGACATGACAGTATTGTGGAGACCCAGTACTTC. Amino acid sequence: CASRHDSIVETQYF. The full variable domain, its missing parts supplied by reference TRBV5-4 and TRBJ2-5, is ETGVTQSPTHLIKTRGQQVTLRCSSQSGHNTVSWYQQALGQGPQFIFQYYREEENGRGNFPPRFSGLQFPNYSSELNVNALELDDSALYLCASRHDSIVETQYFGPGTRLLVL.

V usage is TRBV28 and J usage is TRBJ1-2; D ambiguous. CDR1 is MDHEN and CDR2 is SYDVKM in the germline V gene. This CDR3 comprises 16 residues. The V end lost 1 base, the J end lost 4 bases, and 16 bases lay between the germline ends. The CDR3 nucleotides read TGTGCCAGCAGTTTATATGGTTCCCACGGGATCTATGGCTACACCTTC. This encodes CASSLYGSHGIYGYTF.

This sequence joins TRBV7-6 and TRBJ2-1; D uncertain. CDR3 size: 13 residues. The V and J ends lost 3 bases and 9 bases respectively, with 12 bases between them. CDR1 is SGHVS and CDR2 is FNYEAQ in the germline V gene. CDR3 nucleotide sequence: TGTGCCAGCAGCTTCCCCCCAAGTAGTGAGCAGTTCTTC. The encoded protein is CASSFPPSSEQFF.

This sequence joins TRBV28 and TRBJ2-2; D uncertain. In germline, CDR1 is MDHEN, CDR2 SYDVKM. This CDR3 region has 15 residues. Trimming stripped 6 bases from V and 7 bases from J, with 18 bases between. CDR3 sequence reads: CASRAGGQGIGELFF. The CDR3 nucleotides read TGTGCCAGCAGAGCAGGTGGGCAAGGAATCGGGGAGCTGTTTTTT. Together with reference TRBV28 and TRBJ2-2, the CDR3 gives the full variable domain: DVKVTQSSRYLVKRTGEKVFLECVQDMDHENMFWYRQDPGLGLRLIYFSYDVKMKEKGDIPEGYSVSREKKERFSLILESASTNQTSMYLCASRAGGQGIGELFFGEGSRLTVL.

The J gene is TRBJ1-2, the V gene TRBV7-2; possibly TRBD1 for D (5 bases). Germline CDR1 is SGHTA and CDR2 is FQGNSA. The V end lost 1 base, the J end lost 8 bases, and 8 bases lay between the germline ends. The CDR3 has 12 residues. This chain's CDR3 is CASSLVGEGYTF. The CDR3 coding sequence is TGTGCCAGCAGCTTAGTAGGGGAAGGCTACACCTTC.

CDR3 amino acids: CASSMGGDRYNEQFF. CDR3 in DNA: TGTGCCAGTAGTATGGGGGGGGACCGCTACAATGAGCAGTTCTTC. This chain links TRBV19 with TRBJ2-1; 7 bases align to TRBD2. This CDR3 contains 15 residues. Unmatched junction bases numbered 5, after V lost 3 bases and J lost 3 bases. Germline CDR1 reads LNHDA; CDR2 reads SQIVND (reference sequence).